The 17 T cell receptor beta chains below were found in one sample sequenced in a study of shared T cell receptors in the human thymus. TCRdb keeps only in-frame clones here, not all; method: immunoSEQ multiplex PCR. The sample holds almost 550,000 clones, 78% seen once. This same sample was also part of a study on human thymus T cells.

Sequencing was carried out using thymocytes. The origin of the receptors is a boy under two years old with a congenital heart defect.

This clone was seen only once. The chain is built from TRBV15 and TRBJ1-5; 9 bases agree with TRBD1. CDR1 is LNHNV, CDR2 YYDKDF, per germline (reference sequence). The CDR3 loop spans 16 amino acids. The V and J ends lost 5 bases and 4 bases, in that order; junction bases with no gene match: 9. This chain's CDR3 is CATSPRTGVANQPQHF. CDR3 sequence (DNA): TGTGCCACCAGCCCACGGACAGGGGTAGCGAATCAGCCCCAGCATTTT.

This chain joins TRBV27 and TRBJ2-7; D possibly corresponds to TRBD1 (7 bases). The germline V and J ends were trimmed by 3 bases and 5 bases, with 17 bases remaining between them. Germline lookup yields CDR1 MNHEY and CDR2 SMNVEV (reference sequence). The length of the CDR3 is 15 residues. The CDR3 DNA reads as TGTGCCAGCAGTTTCTACCCAGGGGGGAGGAACGAGCAGTACTTC. The encoded protein is CASSFYPGGRNEQYF.

The genes are TRBV27 and TRBJ2-7; 14 bases are a match to TRBD2. CDR1 is MNHEY and CDR2 is SMNVEV in the germline V gene (reference sequence). CDR3 length equals 22 residues. J was trimmed by 0 bases and V by 2 bases; bases with no gene match: 18. The CDR3 here is CASSLNGSTGTSGSISSYEQYF. The CDR3 nucleotides are TGTGCCAGCAGTTTAAACGGCAGTACCGGGACTAGCGGGAGTATAAGCTCCTACGAGCAGTACTTC.

The chain recombines TRBV9 with TRBJ2-7; 10 bases map to TRBD1. V lost 0 bases, J lost 1 base, and 7 bases stayed unmatched. The CDR3 runs 17 residues. CDR1 and CDR2 (germline): SGDLS, YYNGEE. This CDR3 is CASSVDNRDRGSYEQYF. CDR3 nucleotide sequence: TGTGCCAGCAGCGTAGACAACAGGGACAGGGGATCCTACGAGCAGTACTTC.

J is TRBJ1-3 and V is TRBV11-3; 7 bases line up with TRBD1. Trimming took 2 bases from V and 4 from J; bases not matched to a gene: 2. The germline gives CDR1 SGHNT, CDR2 YENEEA. The CDR3 totals 14 residues. CDR3: CASSLSQGGNTIYF. CDR3 nucleotide sequence: TGTGCCAGCAGCTTATCACAGGGGGGAAACACCATATATTTT.

This chain links TRBV27 with TRBJ2-5, with a possible D match to TRBD2 (6 bases). Trimming took off 2 bases at V and 3 bases at J, with 13 bases between the two ends. Germline assignment: CDR1 MNHEY and CDR2 SMNVEV (reference sequence). The CDR3 totals 15 residues. DNA for the CDR3: TGTGCCAGCAGTTTAATCCCAGGCGGGAAAGAGACCCAGTACTTC. The encoded protein is CASSLIPGGKETQYF.

The chain employs TRBV6-1 and TRBJ1-6, with 7 bases fitting TRBD1. CDR1 is MNHNS and CDR2 is SASEGT in the germline V gene. V was pared by 7 bases and J by 9 bases, with 3 bases of the junction left unmatched. This CDR3 spans 12 amino acids. The CDR3 is CASKQGRSPLHF. For the CDR3, the DNA is TGTGCCAGCAAACAGGGGCGTTCACCCCTCCACTTT.

Here the CDR3 DNA reads TGTGCCAGCTCACCGACAGGGCTCCAAGAGACCCAGTACTTC. Protein: CASSPTGLQETQYF. The chain employs TRBV18 and TRBJ2-5; the match to TRBD1 covers 7 bases. This CDR3 is 14 amino acids long. In germline, CDR1 is KGHSH, CDR2 LQKENI. V was clipped by 3 bases and J by 1 base; unmatched bases: 2.

The chain employs TRBV13 and TRBJ2-3; TRBD2 matches at 9 bases. This CDR3 region has 15 residues. CDR1 and CDR2 from the germline V gene are PRHDT and FYEKMQ (reference sequence). The junction had 6 bases not matched to a gene; V was cut back by 4 bases and J by 4 bases. CDR3 DNA: TGTGCCAGCAGCTCGGGACTAGCAAAAGCAGATACGCAGTATTTT. Amino acids: CASSSGLAKADTQYF.

This clone was seen just once. CDR3 sequence: CASSPRGPTYEQYF. CDR3 sequence (DNA): TGTGCCAGCAGCCCAAGGGGTCCCACCTACGAGCAGTACTTC. The chain is built from TRBV11-3 and TRBJ2-7; TRBD1 might be the D (5 bases). Trimming cost V 5 bases and J 2 bases, with 13 bases left between them. The CDR3 sequence is 14 residues long. The germline V gene has CDR1 SGHNT and CDR2 YENEEA.

The chain uses TRBV25-1 and TRBJ1-1; tentative D call: TRBD1 (5 bases). V was trimmed by 10 bases and J by 5 bases, leaving 14 bases between them. CDR3 length: 12 amino acids. CDR1 and CDR2 (germline): MGHDK, SYGVNS. In DNA, the CDR3 is TGTGCCACGGAGGGGCCGAGGACTGAAGCTTTCTTT. The encoded protein is CATEGPRTEAFF.

This clone was counted only a few times. As DNA, the CDR3 is TGTGCCAGCAGTTCCAACAGGGGAAGAAACACTGAAGCTTTCTTT. It translates to CASSSNRGRNTEAFF. The rearrangement links TRBV27 to TRBJ1-1; 7 bases match TRBD1. This CDR3 contains 15 residues. Germline CDR1 and CDR2: MNHEY and SMNVEV (reference sequence). Trimming cost V 4 bases and J 2 bases; bases outside gene matches: 7.

This clone has a handful of counts. The CDR3 DNA reads TGTGCCAGCAGCATGACCGGGACAGGGAAAACTGAAGCTTTCTTT. Its protein product is CASSMTGTGKTEAFF. The rearrangement links TRBV5-6 to TRBJ1-1; TRBD1 matches at 9 bases. Germline V lookup: CDR1 SGHDT, CDR2 YYEEEE. V was pared by 4 bases and J by 5 bases, with 9 bases of the junction left unmatched. The CDR3 loop spans 15 amino acids. Full variable domain (rest looked up from reference TRBV5-6 and TRBJ1-1): DAGVTQSPTHLIKTRGQQVTLRCSPKSGHDTVSWYQQALGQGPQFIFQYYEEEERQRGNFPDRFSGHQFPNYSSELNVNALLLGDSALYLCASSMTGTGKTEAFFGQGTRLTVV.

V usage is TRBV18 and J usage is TRBJ2-3, with 8 nucleotides matching TRBD1. The V gene end was trimmed by 3 bases and the J gene end by 6 bases; junction bases not matched to a gene: 14. This CDR3 has 17 amino acids. Germline loops: CDR1 KGHSH, CDR2 LQKENI. CDR3 in DNA: TGTGCCAGCTCACCCCTCCCCCAGGGGGCTATCTCGGATACGCAGTATTTT. This encodes CASSPLPQGAISDTQYF.

V and J are TRBV27 and TRBJ1-2; TRBD1 matches 7 bases. Germline V gene data show CDR1 as MNHEY and CDR2 as SMNVEV (reference sequence). This CDR3 contains 15 residues. J was trimmed by 4 bases and V by 5 bases; bases with no gene match: 10. The CDR3 DNA reads as TGTGCCAGCAGTCCCCTCCACAGGGGCGGCTATGGCTACACCTTC. Protein: CASSPLHRGGYGYTF.

This rearrangement joins TRBV5-5 to TRBJ2-7, with 9 bases aligning to TRBD1. The CDR3 length is 15 residues. Germline trimming cut 3 bases from V and 5 bases from J; bases unmatched to any gene: 9. From germline, CDR1 is SGHKS and CDR2 YYEKEE (reference sequence). CDR3 sequence reads: CASSSPGDRDDEQYF. As DNA, the CDR3 is TGTGCCAGCAGCTCTCCCGGGGACAGGGATGACGAGCAGTACTTC. Looking up the rest from reference TRBV5-5 and TRBJ2-7 gives the full variable domain: DAGVTQSPTHLIKTRGQQVTLRCSPISGHKSVSWYQQVLGQGPQFIFQYYEKEERGRGNFPDRFSARQFPNYSSELNVNALLLGDSALYLCASSSPGDRDDEQYFGPGTRLTVT.

The chain links TRBV10-3 to TRBJ2-3; D call uncertain. Germline V gene lookup returns CDR1 ENHRY and CDR2 SYGVKD. The CDR3 contains 11 residues. V was pared by 4 bases and J by 5 bases, with 4 bases between. The CDR3 is CAISARDTQYF. In nucleotides, the CDR3 is TGTGCCATCAGTGCTCGAGATACGCAGTATTTT.